This T cell receptor beta chain is drawn from a study of T cells expressing NK-cell markers. Study information: With respect to HCMV, seven of the eight sequenced donors were seropositive, and one was seronegative. Study-wide findings and caveats: Unclear, still, was the HCMV specificity of the expanded NKG2C+ T cell clones.

The CDR3 is 16 residues long. CDR1 and CDR2 (germline): KGHDR, SFDVKD. What made the TCR beta cDNA was 5'RACE template switching with UMIs. Using the 5' RACE reads, TCRdb records one entry per CDR3 protein without DNA. Its table records 500,000 to 700,000 distinct CDR3 sequences. To note about this clonotype: Its antigen is unidentified.

Material: blood T cells: a sorted CD56 or NKG2C T cell subset, CD4+ or CD8+ T cells, or bulk PBMC T cells (not recorded which). The rearrangement links TRBV24-1 to TRBJ2-1; absent DNA, TCRdb's TRBD1 call cannot be checked. This TCR was recovered from a man aged 18 to 29 in good health. CDR3 sequence reads: CATSDNRVGTGDEQFF.